These T cell receptor beta chains were read from a single sample in a study of shared clonotypes between healthy human individuals. Assay: immunoSEQ multiplex PCR; the TCRdb copy retains only in-frame clones and omits some. The sample contains some 1,400,000 clones, around 97% of which appear only once. The sample consisted of naive CD4+ T cells sorted from blood. The origin of the receptors is a man aged 30-40 years in good health. Both conserved end residues are part of each CDR3. Each record gives: V gene, J gene, CDR3 length, clone size, D gene, CDR3 protein, CDR3 DNA. D genes are given only for firm matches. Not every row has a clone size; where given, it reads once, few, many or a size class.

V gene: TRBV29-1
J gene: TRBJ2-1
CDR3 length: 14
clone size: .
D gene: .
CDR3 protein: CSVGRDPQSNEQFF
CDR3 DNA: TGCAGCGTTGGACGGGACCCTCAGTCAAATGAGCAGTTCTTC

V gene: TRBV6-6
J gene: TRBJ2-3
CDR3 length: 15
clone size: .
D gene: .
CDR3 protein: CASSHGGLGTDTQYF
CDR3 DNA: TGTGCCAGCAGTCACGGGGGGCTTGGCACAGATACGCAGTATTTT

V gene: TRBV27
J gene: TRBJ1-2
CDR3 length: 14
clone size: .
D gene: .
CDR3 protein: CASRPFRANYGYTF
CDR3 DNA: TGTGCCAGCAGACCCTTCAGGGCGAACTATGGCTACACCTTC

V gene: TRBV6-6
J gene: TRBJ2-1
CDR3 length: 12
clone size: .
D gene: .
CDR3 protein: CAVGRGFNEQFF
CDR3 DNA: TGTGCCGTTGGGCGCGGTTTTAATGAGCAGTTCTTC

V gene: TRBV6-5
J gene: TRBJ1-5
CDR3 length: 12
clone size: .
D gene: .
CDR3 protein: CASSSDQAHQHF
CDR3 DNA: TGTGCCAGCAGTTCAGATCAGGCTCACCAGCATTTT

V gene: TRBV29-1
J gene: TRBJ2-5
CDR3 length: 12
clone size: .
D gene: .
CDR3 protein: CSVEGVGETQYF
CDR3 DNA: TGCAGCGTTGAAGGGGTGGGGGAGACCCAGTACTTC

V gene: TRBV6-1
J gene: TRBJ1-3
CDR3 length: 17
clone size: .
D gene: .
CDR3 protein: CASSVGTYRLSGNTIYF
CDR3 DNA: TGTGCCAGCAGTGTTGGGACATACCGACTCTCTGGAAACACCATATATTTT

V gene: TRBV28
J gene: TRBJ2-7
CDR3 length: 12
clone size: once
D gene: .
CDR3 protein: CASFTRGYEQYF
CDR3 DNA: TGTGCCAGCTTTACTCGGGGGTACGAGCAGTACTTC

V gene: TRBV18
J gene: TRBJ1-1
CDR3 length: 14
clone size: once
D gene: .
CDR3 protein: CASSPVDRDTEAFF
CDR3 DNA: TGTGCCAGCTCACCAGTCGATAGGGACACTGAAGCTTTCTTT

V gene: TRBV9
J gene: TRBJ2-2
CDR3 length: 14
clone size: .
D gene: TRBD2
CDR3 protein: CASSVSAGAGELFF
CDR3 DNA: TGTGCCAGCAGCGTATCTGCGGGAGCCGGGGAGCTGTTTTTT

V gene: TRBV7-2
J gene: TRBJ1-2
CDR3 length: 16
clone size: once
D gene: .
CDR3 protein: CASSQAVGQRNYGYTF
CDR3 DNA: TGTGCCAGCAGCCAGGCGGTGGGTCAACGGAACTATGGCTACACCTTC

V gene: TRBV7-9
J gene: TRBJ2-7
CDR3 length: 15
clone size: .
D gene: TRBD1
CDR3 protein: CASSPTGGGLSEQYF
CDR3 DNA: TGTGCCAGCAGCCCCACAGGGGGAGGACTAAGCGAGCAGTACTTC

V gene: TRBV11-2
J gene: TRBJ2-7
CDR3 length: 14
clone size: .
D gene: .
CDR3 protein: CASSLTLAVYEQYF
CDR3 DNA: TGTGCCAGCAGCTTAACACTAGCTGTATACGAGCAGTACTTC

V gene: TRBV11-1
J gene: TRBJ2-7
CDR3 length: 17
clone size: .
D gene: .
CDR3 protein: CASSLAHGVIQPYEQYF
CDR3 DNA: TGTGCCAGCAGCTTAGCGCATGGAGTGATTCAACCCTACGAGCAGTACTTC

V gene: TRBV10-2
J gene: TRBJ2-5
CDR3 length: 18
clone size: .
D gene: TRBD2
CDR3 protein: CASSESKASGGMRRTQYF
CDR3 DNA: TGCGCCAGCAGTGAGTCGAAGGCTAGCGGAGGGATGAGGCGGACCCAGTACTTC

V gene: TRBV5-1
J gene: TRBJ1-5
CDR3 length: 16
clone size: .
D gene: .
CDR3 protein: CASSLAGTGGDQPQHF
CDR3 DNA: TGCGCCAGCAGCTTGGCGGGAACGGGAGGGGATCAGCCCCAGCATTTT

V gene: TRBV5-4
J gene: TRBJ2-2
CDR3 length: 15
clone size: .
D gene: TRBD1
CDR3 protein: CASSSDRAETGELFF
CDR3 DNA: TGTGCCAGCAGCTCGGACAGGGCGGAGACCGGGGAGCTGTTTTTT

V gene: TRBV10-3
J gene: TRBJ1-2
CDR3 length: 13
clone size: .
D gene: .
CDR3 protein: CAISESQGAGYTF
CDR3 DNA: TGTGCCATCAGTGAGTCACAGGGTGCTGGCTACACCTTC

V gene: TRBV5-1
J gene: TRBJ2-2
CDR3 length: 18
clone size: .
D gene: TRBD2
CDR3 protein: CASSLFGRGKNITGELFF
CDR3 DNA: TGCGCCAGCAGCTTATTTGGGAGGGGTAAGAACATCACCGGGGAGCTGTTTTTT

V gene: TRBV6-1
J gene: TRBJ1-2
CDR3 length: 15
clone size: once
D gene: TRBD1
CDR3 protein: CASSDPQGTAKGYTF
CDR3 DNA: TGTGCCAGCAGTGACCCTCAAGGGACAGCGAAAGGCTACACCTTC

V gene: TRBV28
J gene: TRBJ1-1
CDR3 length: 15
clone size: .
D gene: .
CDR3 protein: CASTQLLLMNTEAFF
CDR3 DNA: TGTGCCAGCACCCAGCTCTTATTGATGAACACTGAAGCTTTCTTT

V gene: TRBV18
J gene: TRBJ1-3
CDR3 length: 14
clone size: .
D gene: TRBD1
CDR3 protein: CASSNRGSGNTIYF
CDR3 DNA: TGTGCCAGCTCAAACAGGGGCTCTGGAAACACCATATATTTT

V gene: TRBV28
J gene: TRBJ2-4
CDR3 length: 14
clone size: .
D gene: TRBD1
CDR3 protein: CASSPGQVKNIQYF
CDR3 DNA: TGTGCCAGCAGTCCCGGACAGGTGAAAAACATTCAGTACTTC

V gene: TRBV10-3
J gene: TRBJ2-3
CDR3 length: 14
clone size: .
D gene: TRBD2
CDR3 protein: CAIRAGSSTDTQYF
CDR3 DNA: TGTGCCATCAGAGCGGGGTCTAGCACAGATACGCAGTATTTT

V gene: TRBV2
J gene: TRBJ1-2
CDR3 length: 10
clone size: .
D gene: .
CDR3 protein: CASSEDGYTF
CDR3 DNA: TGTGCCAGCAGTGAAGATGGCTACACCTTC

V gene: TRBV28
J gene: TRBJ2-2
CDR3 length: 15
clone size: .
D gene: .
CDR3 protein: CASRWDGSRTGELFF
CDR3 DNA: TGTGCCAGCAGGTGGGACGGGAGTAGGACCGGGGAACTGTTTTTT

V gene: TRBV21-1
J gene: TRBJ2-7
CDR3 length: 16
clone size: once
D gene: .
CDR3 protein: CASSKVGGGRTYEQYF
CDR3 DNA: TGTGCCAGCAGCAAAGTAGGTGGCGGGCGTACCTACGAGCAGTACTTC

V gene: TRBV9
J gene: TRBJ2-3
CDR3 length: 16
clone size: once
D gene: TRBD2
CDR3 protein: CASSRGLAGTTDTQYF
CDR3 DNA: TGTGCCAGCAGCCGCGGACTAGCGGGAACCACAGATACGCAGTATTTT

V gene: TRBV5-6
J gene: TRBJ2-3
CDR3 length: 14
clone size: .
D gene: .
CDR3 protein: CASSFDPVTDTQYF
CDR3 DNA: TGTGCCAGCAGCTTTGATCCAGTTACAGATACGCAGTATTTT

V gene: TRBV7-3
J gene: TRBJ2-3
CDR3 length: 13
clone size: .
D gene: .
CDR3 protein: CASSSGPGDTQYF
CDR3 DNA: TGTGCCAGCAGCTCTGGTCCGGGGGATACGCAGTATTTT

V gene: TRBV6-6
J gene: TRBJ1-2
CDR3 length: 15
clone size: .
D gene: TRBD1
CDR3 protein: CASSLIPTGDYGYTF
CDR3 DNA: TGTGCCAGCAGTTTGATACCTACAGGGGACTATGGCTACACCTTC

V gene: TRBV10-3
J gene: TRBJ2-6
CDR3 length: 17
clone size: .
D gene: TRBD1
CDR3 protein: CAISPGQGRSGANVLTF
CDR3 DNA: TGTGCCATCAGCCCGGGACAGGGGCGATCTGGGGCCAACGTCCTGACTTTC

V gene: TRBV5-6
J gene: TRBJ2-1
CDR3 length: 15
clone size: .
D gene: .
CDR3 protein: CASSLGGVSYNEQFF
CDR3 DNA: TGTGCCAGCAGCTTGGGGGGAGTCTCCTACAATGAGCAGTTCTTC

V gene: TRBV7-5
J gene: TRBJ2-1
CDR3 length: 15
clone size: .
D gene: .
CDR3 protein: CARRYPGQIYNEQFF
CDR3 DNA: TGTGCCAGAAGATACCCGGGACAGATATACAATGAGCAGTTCTTC

V gene: TRBV2
J gene: TRBJ2-3
CDR3 length: 15
clone size: .
D gene: TRBD2
CDR3 protein: CASSSTSGRSGTQYF
CDR3 DNA: TGTGCCAGCAGTTCCACTAGCGGGAGGTCTGGTACGCAGTATTTT

V gene: TRBV9
J gene: TRBJ2-7
CDR3 length: 15
clone size: .
D gene: .
CDR3 protein: CASSVAGGPGDEQYF
CDR3 DNA: TGTGCCAGCAGCGTAGCGGGCGGGCCGGGAGACGAGCAGTACTTC

V gene: TRBV10-1
J gene: TRBJ2-5
CDR3 length: 14
clone size: once
D gene: .
CDR3 protein: CASSKAGRGETQYF
CDR3 DNA: TGCGCCAGCTCCAAAGCGGGCCGGGGCGAGACCCAGTACTTC

V gene: TRBV27
J gene: TRBJ2-1
CDR3 length: 17
clone size: .
D gene: .
CDR3 protein: CASKKGFAGRSDNEQFF
CDR3 DNA: TGTGCCAGCAAAAAGGGGTTCGCGGGGAGATCCGACAATGAGCAGTTCTTC

V gene: TRBV19
J gene: TRBJ2-1
CDR3 length: 15
clone size: .
D gene: .
CDR3 protein: CASSIARDLLNEQFF
CDR3 DNA: TGTGCCAGTAGTATAGCCCGGGACCTCCTCAATGAGCAGTTCTTC

V gene: TRBV18
J gene: TRBJ2-7
CDR3 length: 12
clone size: .
D gene: .
CDR3 protein: CASSPTSYEQYF
CDR3 DNA: TGTGCCAGCTCACCCACCAGCTACGAGCAGTACTTC

V gene: TRBV10-3
J gene: TRBJ2-3
CDR3 length: 17
clone size: .
D gene: .
CDR3 protein: CAISEPNDGIRTDTQYF
CDR3 DNA: TGTGCCATCAGTGAGCCGAACGACGGCATCCGCACAGATACGCAGTATTTT

V gene: TRBV18
J gene: TRBJ2-3
CDR3 length: 18
clone size: .
D gene: .
CDR3 protein: CASSRKPAAGGFTDTQYF
CDR3 DNA: TGTGCCAGCTCACGTAAACCAGCGGCCGGGGGATTCACAGATACGCAGTATTTT

V gene: TRBV30
J gene: TRBJ2-7
CDR3 length: 13
clone size: once
D gene: .
CDR3 protein: CAWSLGSSYEQYF
CDR3 DNA: TGTGCCTGGAGCCTAGGGAGCTCCTACGAGCAGTACTTC

V gene: TRBV28
J gene: TRBJ1-5
CDR3 length: 13
clone size: .
D gene: .
CDR3 protein: CASSPRLSQPQHF
CDR3 DNA: TGTGCCAGCAGTCCCCGTTTAAGTCAGCCCCAGCATTTT

V gene: TRBV2
J gene: TRBJ1-5
CDR3 length: 13
clone size: few
D gene: .
CDR3 protein: CASMGDRRQPQHF
CDR3 DNA: TGTGCCAGCATGGGGGACCGGAGGCAGCCCCAGCATTTT

V gene: TRBV6-5
J gene: TRBJ2-3
CDR3 length: 14
clone size: .
D gene: .
CDR3 protein: CASSPPGQPDTQYF
CDR3 DNA: TGTGCCAGCAGTCCACCGGGACAACCAGATACGCAGTATTTT

V gene: TRBV21-1
J gene: TRBJ2-1
CDR3 length: 15
clone size: .
D gene: .
CDR3 protein: CASSRLAGAYNEQFF
CDR3 DNA: TGTGCCAGCAGCCGACTAGCGGGAGCCTACAATGAGCAGTTCTTC

V gene: TRBV2
J gene: TRBJ2-7
CDR3 length: 15
clone size: .
D gene: .
CDR3 protein: CASRRGKDGDYEQYF
CDR3 DNA: TGTGCCAGCAGGAGGGGTAAGGACGGCGACTACGAGCAGTACTTC

V gene: TRBV7-9
J gene: TRBJ2-1
CDR3 length: 15
clone size: .
D gene: .
CDR3 protein: CASSFTDKVYNEQFF
CDR3 DNA: TGTGCCAGCAGCTTTACGGACAAGGTTTACAATGAGCAGTTCTTC

V gene: TRBV2
J gene: TRBJ2-5
CDR3 length: 15
clone size: .
D gene: TRBD2
CDR3 protein: CASSVQREGWETQYF
CDR3 DNA: TGTGCCAGCAGTGTCCAGCGGGAGGGTTGGGAGACCCAGTACTTC

V gene: TRBV7-8
J gene: TRBJ2-3
CDR3 length: 17
clone size: .
D gene: .
CDR3 protein: CASSLALTRLRTDTQYF
CDR3 DNA: TGTGCCAGCAGCTTAGCGCTAACCAGGCTGAGGACAGATACGCAGTATTTT

V gene: TRBV4-3
J gene: TRBJ2-2
CDR3 length: 18
clone size: once
D gene: .
CDR3 protein: CASSQAVHRSSNTGELFF
CDR3 DNA: TGCGCCAGCAGCCAAGCGGTTCATCGGAGCTCAAACACCGGGGAGCTGTTTTTT

V gene: TRBV10-1
J gene: TRBJ1-1
CDR3 length: 13
clone size: .
D gene: .
CDR3 protein: CASRFDEGTEAFF
CDR3 DNA: TGCGCCAGCAGGTTCGACGAGGGGACTGAAGCTTTCTTT